The 9 T cell receptor beta chains below all came from one sample that was sequenced in a study of T cells in Graves' hyperthyroidism and ophthalmopathy. The investigators amplified TCR beta CDR3 regions from RNA transcripts. In the first-round RT-PCR of the TCR CDR3, the HTBI primer set was used. TCRdb reprocessed the multiplex PCR reads via MiXCR and lists one record per CDR3 protein. This table holds roughly 530,000 distinct CDR3 sequences, 17% found once. Sequenced: blood. All receptors come from a woman between 18 and 30 years old with Graves' ophthalmopathy.

This clonotype was counted at least ten times. For the CDR3, the DNA is TGTGCCAGCAGCCGAGGGGGGGGCTTGTATGAGCAGTTCTTC. It encodes CASSRGGGLYEQFF. This sequence joins TRBV28 and TRBJ2-1; possible D gene TRBD2, 7 bases. V was cut by 6 bases and J by 8 bases, with 17 bases left in between. This CDR3 contains 14 residues. The germline CDR1 and CDR2 sequences are MDHEN and SYDVKM.

This clonotype was counted only a few times. The J gene is TRBJ1-2, the V gene TRBV5-5; 7 positions agree with TRBD1. With 4 bases clipped from V and 7 bases from J, the junction kept 13 bases outside the gene matches. The CDR3 spans 15 residues. CDR1 and CDR2 from the germline V gene are SGHKS and YYEKEE (reference sequence). This CDR3 is CASSPTLRQGSGYTF. In DNA form, the CDR3 reads TGTGCCAGCAGCCCGACTTTGAGACAGGGCTCTGGCTACACCTTC.

This clonotype came up a few times. The V and J genes are TRBV10-2 and TRBJ1-6; TRBD1 matches at 7 bases. The ends lost 2 bases at V and 9 bases at J; junction bases unmatched: 10. This CDR3 is built from 16 residues. Germline V gene sequence: CDR1 WSHSY, CDR2 SAAADI. CDR3: CASSEVGGGEFSPLHF. For the CDR3, the DNA is TGCGCCAGCAGTGAGGTGGGAGGGGGCGAGTTTTCACCCCTCCACTTT.

To note about this clonotype: Since a much larger clone is just one base distant, this may be a read error. J is TRBJ2-3 and V is TRBV7-9, with 13 bases fitting TRBD2. The CDR3 is 15 residues long. The germline gives CDR1 SEHNR, CDR2 FQNEAQ (reference sequence). The V gene end was trimmed by 5 bases and the J gene end by 4 bases; junction bases not matched to a gene: 3. The CDR3 reads CASSIGTSGADTQYF. Here the CDR3 DNA reads TGTGCCAGCAGCATCGGGACTAGCGGGGCAGATACGCAGTATTTT. The entire variable domain, with the rest obtained from reference TRBV7-9 and TRBJ2-3, is as follows: DTGVSQNPRHKITKRGQNVTFRCDPISEHNRLYWYRQTLGQGPEFLTYFQNEAQLEKSRLLSDRFSAERPKGSFSTLEIQRTEQGDSAMYLCASSIGTSGADTQYFGPGTRLTVL.

As to this clonotype: A clone one base away is much larger, so this may be a read error. V and J are TRBV27 and TRBJ2-2, with 7 bases matching TRBD1. Germline V gene lookup returns CDR1 MNHEY and CDR2 SMNVEV (reference sequence). This CDR3 comprises 15 residues. The chain's CDR3 is CASSRQGGWPGEPFF. The DNA for the CDR3 is TGTGCCAGCAGTAGACAGGGCGGCTGGCCCGGGGAGCCGTTTTTT.

This clonotype occurred many times. The genes are TRBV28 and TRBJ2-7; D is ambiguous. The CDR3 totals 14 residues. Germline-derived CDR1 and CDR2 are MDHEN and SYDVKM. V lost 6 bases and J lost 2, with 14 bases in between. The CDR3 sequence: CASSAAELTYEQYF. CDR3 coding DNA: TGTGCCAGCAGCGCGGCAGAACTTACCTACGAGCAGTACTTC.

This clonotype was detected ten times or more. This rearrangement joins TRBV3-1 to TRBJ2-7; D gene uncertain. Germline assignment: CDR1 LGHDT and CDR2 YNNKEL (reference sequence). The CDR3 totals 13 residues. Trimming removed 0 bases from V and 2 bases from J, with 5 bases in between. The CDR3 region is CASSQDIPYEQYF. The CDR3 DNA follows: TGTGCCAGCAGCCAAGACATCCCCTACGAGCAGTACTTC.

To note about this clonotype: A much more abundant neighbour one base away suggests this may be a read error. Because the CDR3 is missing its conserved closing phenylalanine or tryptophan, this is likely a read error. The chain carries TRBV6-2 or TRBV6-3 and TRBJ1-2; D uncertain. This CDR3 region has 14 residues. The germline V and J ends were trimmed by 0 bases and 5 bases, with 10 bases remaining between them. Germline values: CDR1 MNHEY, CDR2 SVGEGT. CDR3 sequence reads: CASSYSDGVYGYTL. CDR3 nucleotide sequence: TGTGCCAGCAGTTACTCGGACGGCGTGTATGGCTACACCCTC.

Only a few counts were recorded for this clonotype. The chain links TRBV6-1 to TRBJ1-4; tentative D call: TRBD1 (6 bases). Trimming took 7 bases from V and 8 from J, leaving 17 bases between them. The CDR3 covers 14 residues. Germline values: CDR1 MNHNS, CDR2 SASEGT. The CDR3 region is CASKMGAGVEKLFF. For the CDR3, the DNA is TGTGCCAGCAAGATGGGGGCCGGGGTGGAAAAACTGTTTTTT.